The rows below give T cell receptor beta chains drawn from one sample of a study of tumor-infiltrating lymphocytes in oesophageal squamous cell carcinoma. From the PCR reads, TCRdb called clonotypes with MiXCR, one entry per CDR3 protein. The data hold about 21,000 distinct CDR3 sequences, with 40% to 50% observed a single time. Source material: normal esophageal tissue next to the tumor. The receptors were sampled from a male donor with esophageal squamous cell carcinoma. Each CDR3 is given with its conserved first and last residue. The D gene is left open where the match is weak. Expanded clones are given a class, and other clones once, few, many or no size at all.

abundance: NA; j_gene: TRBJ1-3; d_gene: NA; v_gene: TRBV7-2; CDR3aa: CASSSYLESSGNTIYF; CDR3nt: TGTGCCAGCAGCTCCTATCTAGAGAGCTCTGGAAACACCATATATTTT
abundance: NA; j_gene: TRBJ2-7; d_gene: NA; v_gene: TRBV6-2/TRBV6-3; CDR3aa: CASSYSTPRLMSEQYF; CDR3nt: TGTGCCAGCAGTTACTCGACTCCCCGGTTAATGAGCGAGCAGTACTTC
abundance: few; j_gene: TRBJ2-7; d_gene: NA; v_gene: TRBV11-2; CDR3aa: CASRIGDEQYF; CDR3nt: TGTGCCAGCAGGATAGGAGACGAGCAGTACTTC
abundance: NA; j_gene: TRBJ2-1; d_gene: TRBD2; v_gene: TRBV12-3/TRBV12-4; CDR3aa: CASSLQAGGPYEQFF; CDR3nt: TGTGCCAGCAGTTTACAAGCGGGAGGGCCGTATGAGCAGTTCTTC
abundance: medium-sized; j_gene: TRBJ2-2; d_gene: NA; v_gene: TRBV6-1; CDR3aa: CASSESAGNTGELFF; CDR3nt: TGTGCCAGCAGTGAGTCGGCGGGGAACACCGGGGAGCTGTTTTTT
abundance: NA; j_gene: TRBJ2-3; d_gene: NA; v_gene: TRBV7-6; CDR3aa: CASSPKIAASTDTQYF; CDR3nt: TGTGCCAGCAGTCCGAAAATAGCGGCTAGCACAGATACGCAGTATTTT
abundance: many; j_gene: TRBJ2-1; d_gene: NA; v_gene: TRBV4-2; CDR3aa: CASSQDRGTNNEQFF; CDR3nt: TGTGCCAGCAGCCAAGATAGGGGCACGAACAATGAGCAGTTCTTC
abundance: NA; j_gene: TRBJ2-3; d_gene: TRBD1; v_gene: TRBV6-6; CDR3aa: CASRQGAADTQYF; CDR3nt: TGTGCCAGTAGACAGGGGGCTGCCGATACGCAGTATTTT
abundance: medium-sized; j_gene: TRBJ2-7; d_gene: NA; v_gene: TRBV11-2; CDR3aa: CASSLDFGTLRGEQYF; CDR3nt: TGTGCCAGCAGCTTAGACTTCGGGACTCTCCGTGGTGAGCAGTACTTC
abundance: NA; j_gene: TRBJ1-1; d_gene: NA; v_gene: TRBV12-3/TRBV12-4; CDR3aa: CASRISLNTEAFF; CDR3nt: TGTGCCTCCAGAATATCTCTGAACACTGAAGCTTTCTTT
abundance: many; j_gene: TRBJ2-1; d_gene: NA; v_gene: TRBV28; CDR3aa: CASSLGLSSGNEQFF; CDR3nt: TGTGCCAGCAGTCTCGGACTATCCTCGGGCAATGAGCAGTTCTTC
abundance: NA; j_gene: TRBJ2-5; d_gene: TRBD1; v_gene: TRBV7-8; CDR3aa: CASSLAGTVQETQYF; CDR3nt: TGTGCCAGCAGCTTAGCTGGGACAGTCCAAGAGACCCAGTACTTC
abundance: medium-sized; j_gene: TRBJ2-3; d_gene: NA; v_gene: TRBV7-2; CDR3aa: CASSLTGDTDTQYF; CDR3nt: TGTGCCAGCAGCTTAACGGGAGACACAGATACGCAGTATTTT
abundance: NA; j_gene: TRBJ2-1; d_gene: TRBD2; v_gene: TRBV7-3; CDR3aa: CASSREGSGGYEQFF; CDR3nt: TGTGCCAGCAGCCGGGAGGGTAGCGGGGGGTACGAGCAGTTCTTC
abundance: few; j_gene: TRBJ2-7; d_gene: TRBD2; v_gene: TRBV20-1; CDR3aa: CSAGGLAGDYEQYF; CDR3nt: TGCAGTGCTGGGGGGCTAGCGGGAGATTACGAGCAGTACTTC
abundance: NA; j_gene: TRBJ2-2; d_gene: TRBD1; v_gene: TRBV7-6; CDR3aa: CASSSIGDSLNTGELFF; CDR3nt: TGTGCCAGCAGCTCAATAGGGGACAGCTTAAACACCGGGGAGCTGTTTTTT
abundance: NA; j_gene: TRBJ2-7; d_gene: TRBD1; v_gene: TRBV7-8; CDR3aa: CASSARGGQGYEQYF; CDR3nt: TGTGCCAGCAGCGCAAGGGGGGGACAGGGGTACGAGCAGTACTTC
abundance: many; j_gene: TRBJ2-5; d_gene: TRBD1; v_gene: TRBV7-9; CDR3aa: CATRDSLQETQYF; CDR3nt: TGTGCCACACGGGACAGTCTACAAGAGACCCAGTACTTC
abundance: NA; j_gene: TRBJ1-2; d_gene: NA; v_gene: TRBV6-1; CDR3aa: CASSYRGHEDGYTF; CDR3nt: TGTGCCAGCAGTTACCGGGGGCACGAAGATGGCTACACCTTC
abundance: NA; j_gene: TRBJ1-2; d_gene: NA; v_gene: TRBV28; CDR3aa: CASSLWQGINYGYTF; CDR3nt: TGTGCCAGCAGTTTGTGGCAGGGAATTAACTATGGCTACACCTTC
abundance: many; j_gene: TRBJ2-7; d_gene: NA; v_gene: TRBV2; CDR3aa: CASRAPSGEQYF; CDR3nt: TGTGCCAGCAGAGCCCCGTCGGGAGAGCAGTACTTC
abundance: medium-sized; j_gene: TRBJ2-1; d_gene: NA; v_gene: TRBV6-6; CDR3aa: CASSYGNEQFF; CDR3nt: TGTGCCAGCAGTTACGGTAATGAGCAGTTCTTC